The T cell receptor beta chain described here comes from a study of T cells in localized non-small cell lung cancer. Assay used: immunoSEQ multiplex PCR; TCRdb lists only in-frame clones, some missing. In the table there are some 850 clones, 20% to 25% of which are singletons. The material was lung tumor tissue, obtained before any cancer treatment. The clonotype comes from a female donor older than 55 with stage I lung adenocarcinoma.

CDR3 protein: CASSAVGIVPGPQETQYF. The CDR3 nucleotides are TGTGCCAGCAGCGCAGTAGGAATTGTGCCGGGCCCCCAAGAGACCCAGTACTTC. V gene TRBV9 combines with J gene TRBJ2-5, with D uncertain. The germline CDR1 and CDR2 sequences are SGDLS and YYNGEE. V was shortened by 3 bases and J by 1 base, with 22 bases between the two germline ends. The length of the CDR3 is 18 residues. The whole variable domain, filled in from reference TRBV9 and TRBJ2-5, reads DSGVTQTPKHLITATGQRVTLRCSPRSGDLSVYWYQQSLDQGLQFLIQYYNGEERAKGNILERFSAQQFPDLHSELNLSSLELGDSALYFCASSAVGIVPGPQETQYFGPGTRLLVL.